The 10 T cell receptor beta chains below all came from one sample that was sequenced in a study of cytomegalovirus exposure and HLA in healthy donors. The PCR was carried out with 60 Vbeta primers and 13 Jbeta primers. The protocol was immunoSEQ multiplex PCR, while the TCRdb copy is restricted to in-frame clones and leaves out a portion. The top ten clones hold about 22% of a sample with around 72,000 clones, about 66% of them seen once. The sequencing sample was made of PBMCs. The receptors here all came from a man aged 40-50 years in good health and CMV-seropositive.

The J gene is TRBJ2-5, the V gene TRBV2, with 7 bases lining up with TRBD1. V trimming: 0 bases; J trimming: 1 base; junction bases outside the gene matches: 8. This CDR3 is 17 amino acids long. Germline CDR1 reads SNHLY; CDR2 reads FYNNEI. CDR3 sequence reads: CASSEALGTAGQETQYF. The CDR3 DNA sequence: TGTGCCAGCAGTGAAGCGTTAGGGACAGCCGGCCAAGAGACCCAGTACTTC.

The chain couples TRBV27 to TRBJ2-7; 7 bases agree with TRBD2. Germline CDR1 and CDR2: MNHEY and SMNVEV (reference sequence). After removal of 2 bases from V and 2 bases from J, the junction contained 3 bases not matched to a gene. The CDR3 contains 14 residues. CDR3 sequence: CASSLGGETYEQYF. The CDR3 nucleotides read TGTGCCAGCAGTTTAGGGGGGGAGACCTACGAGCAGTACTTC.

CDR3: CASSIPTGVRSGANVLTF. The CDR3 DNA follows: TGCGCCAGCAGCATCCCGACAGGGGTCCGCTCTGGGGCCAACGTCCTGACTTTC. The chain combines TRBV5-1 with TRBJ2-6; 8 positions agree with TRBD1. V trimming: 4 bases; J trimming: 0 bases; junction bases outside the gene matches: 9. This CDR3 spans 18 amino acids. The germline V gene encodes CDR1 SGHRS and CDR2 YFSETQ.

The gene calls are TRBV9 and TRBJ1-1; D gene ambiguous. The V gene's germline CDR1 is SGDLS and CDR2 YYNGEE. The CDR3 totals 14 residues. V lost 1 base to trimming and J lost 0 bases, with 7 bases between them. The CDR3 DNA reads TGTGCCAGCAGCGTATCGGGGATGAACACTGAAGCTTTCTTT. Translated, it gives CASSVSGMNTEAFF.

The chain couples TRBV5-6 to TRBJ2-5; either TRBD1 or TRBD2 may supply D (5 bases each). With the DNA end fitting TRBJ2-7 better, the J assignment may be wrong. Per the germline V gene, CDR1 is SGHDT and CDR2 is YYEEEE. The CDR3 is made up of 13 amino acids. The CDR3 nucleotides are TGTGCCAGCAGCTGGGACGGGGACTACGAGCAGTACTTC. Translated: CASSWDGDYEQYF.

V is TRBV18 and J is TRBJ1-2; possible D gene TRBD1, 5 bases. V lost 6 bases and J 4 bases, leaving 18 bases between the germline ends. CDR1 is KGHSH, CDR2 LQKENI, per germline. The length of the CDR3 is 15 residues. For the CDR3, the DNA is TGTGCCAGCTCCCCTGAGCAGGGCCCTATCTATGGCTACACCTTC. Translating it yields CASSPEQGPIYGYTF.

The chain is built from TRBV30 and TRBJ2-7; tentatively, D is TRBD1 (5 bases). The germline V gene encodes CDR1 GTSNPN and CDR2 SVGIG (reference sequence). This CDR3 contains 11 residues. Between the trimmed V and J ends, which lost 5 bases and 7 bases, there was a span of 12 bases. The CDR3 DNA reads as TGTGCCTGGCAGGGTCCTAGAGAGCAGTACTTC. It codes for CAWQGPREQYF.

This sequence joins TRBV9 and TRBJ2-5; TRBD2 matches 9 bases. J lost 4 bases, V lost 4 bases, and 8 bases had no gene match. The CDR3 length is 15 residues. In germline, CDR1 is SGDLS, CDR2 YYNGEE. CDR3 sequence: CASSTSGGMGETQYF. CDR3 DNA sequence: TGTGCCAGCAGCACAAGCGGGGGGATGGGAGAGACCCAGTACTTC.

This chain joins TRBV7-3 and TRBJ1-1, with D hard to call. The CDR3 is 15 amino acids. V was trimmed by 1 base and J by 0 bases, leaving 9 bases between them. CDR1 and CDR2 from the germline V gene are SGHTA and FQGTGA. The CDR3 loop reads CASSLSNSMNTEAFF. For the CDR3, the DNA is TGTGCCAGCAGCTTAAGTAACAGCATGAACACTGAAGCTTTCTTT. Full variable domain (missing parts from reference TRBV7-3 and TRBJ1-1): GAGVSQTPSNKVTEKGKYVELRCDPISGHTALYWYRQSLGQGPEFLIYFQGTGAADDSGLPNDRFFAVRPEGSVSTLKIQRTERGDSAVYLCASSLSNSMNTEAFFGQGTRLTVV.

This clone was recorded once. The chain joins TRBV2 to TRBJ2-5; 7 bases map to TRBD1. This CDR3 is built from 14 residues. Germline CDR1 reads SNHLY; CDR2 reads FYNNEI. The V and J ends lost 8 bases and 2 bases, in that order; junction bases with no gene match: 8. CDR3 loop: CASGRTGVQETQYF. The CDR3 DNA reads as TGTGCCAGCGGGCGGACAGGCGTGCAAGAGACCCAGTACTTC.